Following are 2 T cell receptor beta chains from one sample sequenced in a study of T cells expressing NK-cell markers. Reprocessing the 5' RACE reads, TCRdb reports a single entry for every CDR3 protein and omits DNA. This repertoire includes approximately 170,000 distinct CDR3 sequences. Input material: blood T cells: a sorted CD56 or NKG2C T cell subset, CD4+ or CD8+ T cells, or bulk PBMC T cells (not recorded which). The receptors were sampled from a man aged 18-69 years in good health.

The CDR3 here is CASSLARTSKETQYF. The chain joins TRBV5-6 to TRBJ2-5; TCRdb reports TRBD2, a call that lacks DNA to check it against. The V gene's germline CDR1 is SGHDT and CDR2 YYEEEE. This CDR3 is 15 amino acids long. Full variable domain (remainder filled in from reference TRBV5-6 and TRBJ2-5): DAGVTQSPTHLIKTRGQQVTLRCSPKSGHDTVSWYQQALGQGPQFIFQYYEEEERQRGNFPDRFSGHQFPNYSSELNVNALLLGDSALYLCASSLARTSKETQYFGPGTRLLVL.

This rearrangement joins TRBV15 to TRBJ1-2; lacking DNA, the TRBD1 call made by TCRdb goes unchecked. Germline V gene lookup returns CDR1 LNHNV and CDR2 YYDKDF (reference sequence). The CDR3 is 15 residues long. CDR3 region: CATSRDAQSNYGYTF.